One and the same sample provided the 28 T cell receptor beta chains below, sequenced in a study of vaccination and CD4 T cells after COVID-19. Antigen specificity for these receptors is unknown. Stated treatment: approximately nine-day PBMC culture with coronavirus spike peptide pools or control peptides (ViraFEST assay). The Oncomine TCR Beta short-read assay was applied to DNA of cultured CD4+ T cells. MiXCR, applied by TCRdb to the PCR reads, yields one record per CDR3 protein. The repertoire consists of about 15,000 distinct CDR3 sequences, with around 75% occurring once and the leading ten covering 9.6%. The input for sequencing was CD4+ T cells from blood, cultured in vitro, taken after SARS-CoV-2 vaccination. The receptors stem from a human donor who received a COVID-19 vaccine.

This chain links TRBV6-1 with TRBJ2-1; no clear D gene. The CDR3 length is 14 residues. Trimming shortened V by 2 bases and J by 7 bases, and 12 bases separated the two germline ends. Germline CDR1 MNHNS, CDR2 SASEGT. The CDR3: CASSESGSSNEQFF. The CDR3 region has the DNA TGTGCCAGCAGTGAATCCGGTAGTTCAAATGAGCAGTTCTTC.

The V call is TRBV10-3, the J call TRBJ2-7; D is possibly TRBD1 (7 bases). The V and J ends lost 10 bases and 5 bases respectively, with 18 bases between them. Looked up from germline, CDR1 is ENHRY and CDR2 is SYGVKD. This CDR3 spans 13 amino acids. CDR3 nucleotide sequence: TGTGCCACCAGACAGGGAAGGGAGGACGAGCAGTACTTC. Amino acid sequence: CATRQGREDEQYF.

The table lists this clonotype with a few counts. The chain joins TRBV6-2 or TRBV6-3 to TRBJ1-1; D call uncertain. CDR3 length: 15 residues. Germline assignment: CDR1 MNHEY and CDR2 SVGEGT. V was cut by 4 bases and J by 5 bases, with 17 bases left in between. The CDR3 region has the DNA TGTGCCAGCAGTTGGGTTGGTGCGGGCGGTACTGAAGCTTTCTTT. It encodes CASSWVGAGGTEAFF.

The chain carries TRBV6-1 and TRBJ1-5, with 7 positions matching TRBD1. Trimming took 6 bases from V and 0 from J; bases not matched to a gene: 8. Looked up from germline, CDR1 is MNHNS and CDR2 is SASEGT. This CDR3 spans 16 amino acids. CDR3: CASRATGAYSNQPQHF. The CDR3 nucleotides read TGTGCCAGCAGGGCCACAGGGGCTTATAGCAATCAGCCCCAGCATTTT.

V usage is TRBV27 and J usage is TRBJ2-3, with 7 bases aligning to TRBD2. Germline V gene sequence: CDR1 MNHEY, CDR2 SMNVEV (reference sequence). This CDR3 spans 16 amino acids. J lost 4 bases, V lost 6 bases, and 13 bases had no gene match. The CDR3 is CASRLGRLAVADTQYF. The CDR3 DNA follows: TGTGCCAGCAGACTCGGTCGGCTAGCGGTGGCAGATACGCAGTATTTT.

This chain links TRBV7-8 with TRBJ2-5; D not certain. The length of the CDR3 is 15 residues. The V gene lost 5 bases and the J gene lost 2 bases, with 15 bases spanning the gap. From germline, CDR1 is SGHVS and CDR2 FQNEAQ. CDR3 nucleotides: TGTGCCAGCAGCCCTACGGGCCGTTCGCAAGAGACCCAGTACTTC. Its translation is CASSPTGRSQETQYF.

This chain links TRBV6-5 with TRBJ2-5; possible D gene TRBD2, 5 bases. Germline CDR1 and CDR2: MNHEY and SVGAGI. The CDR3 length is 15 residues. Trimming stripped 2 bases from V and 4 bases from J, with 14 bases between. The CDR3 DNA reads TGTGCCAGCAGTTACCTGGCGGGTGATGGAGAGACCCAGTACTTC. It codes for CASSYLAGDGETQYF.

CDR3 nucleotide sequence: TGTGCCAGCAGGGTAACCCTAACGGGTGGTAACACTGAAGCTTTCTTT. Protein product: CASRVTLTGGNTEAFF. The V call is TRBV12-3 or TRBV12-4, the J call TRBJ1-1; D gene unclear. With 6 bases removed from V and 2 bases from J, the gap between germline ends came to 19 bases. The CDR3 loop spans 16 amino acids.

The CDR3 DNA reads as TGCAGTGCTAGTTCAGGGGAGTTGGGTTATAATTCACCCCTCCACTTT. This sequence encodes CSASSGELGYNSPLHF. The chain joins TRBV20-1 to TRBJ1-6; D may be TRBD1 (6 bases). The length of the CDR3 is 16 residues. Trimming removed 3 bases at V and 4 bases at J, with 16 bases between. Germline CDR1 DFQATT, CDR2 SNEGSKA (reference sequence).

The chain joins TRBV20-1 to TRBJ2-1; 13 nucleotides match TRBD2. The CDR3 totals 14 residues. The germline V gene has CDR1 DFQATT and CDR2 SNEGSKA (reference sequence). CDR3 bases: TGCAGCGCAAAGACTAGCGGGGGGATGGGTGAGCAGTTCTTC. Its protein product is CSAKTSGGMGEQFF.

The genes are TRBV6-5 and TRBJ1-2, with D perhaps TRBD1 (5 bases). Germline V gives CDR1 MNHEY, CDR2 SVGAGI. V lost 2 bases, J lost 7 bases, and 11 bases lay in between. CDR3 length: 13 residues. In DNA, the CDR3 is TGTGCCAGCAGTTACGATGGGGCAACTGGCTACACCTTC. Amino acids: CASSYDGATGYTF.

V usage is TRBV2 and J usage is TRBJ2-5; 7 bases are a match to TRBD2. CDR3 size: 16 residues. Trimming cost V 0 bases and J 9 bases; bases outside gene matches: 13. CDR1 and CDR2 (germline): SNHLY, FYNNEI. Here the CDR3 reads CASSEAGSGILAAQYF. As DNA, the CDR3 is TGTGCCAGCAGTGAAGCTGGGTCGGGGATCCTAGCGGCCCAGTACTTC.

The rearrangement joins TRBV20-1 to TRBJ2-5; 7 bases align to TRBD1. The CDR3 has 17 amino acids. Per germline, CDR1 DFQATT and CDR2 SNEGSKA (reference sequence). V lost 0 bases and J lost 5; bases outside the gene matches: 15. In DNA, the CDR3 is TGCAGTGCTAGAGACGTGACAGGGAAAGGTTTGGAGGAGACCCAGTACTTC. As protein: CSARDVTGKGLEETQYF.

The gene calls are TRBV3-1 and TRBJ2-5; D call uncertain. The CDR3 is 14 amino acids. V lost 4 bases, J lost 4 bases, and 13 bases lay in between. Germline values: CDR1 LGHDT, CDR2 YNNKEL (reference sequence). The CDR3, as DNA: TGTGCCAGCAGCCCGCTGGGGTTGCGAGAGACCCAGTACTTC. This codes for CASSPLGLRETQYF.

CDR3 coding DNA: TGTGCCAGCAGCTTAAACCTTAACTATGGCTACACCTTC. Translated: CASSLNLNYGYTF. The chain couples TRBV7-9 to TRBJ1-2; the D is unclear. The V gene lost 2 bases and the J gene lost 1 base, with 5 bases spanning the gap. CDR1 is SEHNR and CDR2 is FQNEAQ in the germline V gene (reference sequence). There are 13 residues in the CDR3.

V is TRBV7-9 and J is TRBJ2-5; D is unresolved. In germline, CDR1 is SEHNR, CDR2 FQNEAQ (reference sequence). Between the trimmed V and J ends, which lost 0 bases and 4 bases, there was a span of 9 bases. The CDR3 is 14 amino acids. CDR3 loop: CASSLAPIPETQYF. As DNA, the CDR3 is TGTGCCAGCAGCTTAGCTCCGATCCCAGAGACCCAGTACTTC.

This chain joins TRBV7-9 and TRBJ2-1; perhaps TRBD2 as D (6 bases). The V end lost 3 bases, the J end lost 3 bases, and 9 bases lay between the germline ends. The CDR3 extends over 14 amino acids. Germline CDR1 SEHNR, CDR2 FQNEAQ (reference sequence). The CDR3 bases are TGTGCCAGCAGCTTTGGAGGGAACTACAATGAGCAGTTCTTC. Translating it yields CASSFGGNYNEQFF.

The chain links TRBV6-1 to TRBJ2-5, with no clear D. Germline lookup yields CDR1 MNHNS and CDR2 SASEGT. V dropped 6 bases and J dropped 3 bases, with 8 bases sitting between them. The CDR3 runs to 12 residues. CDR3 nucleotides: TGTGCCAGCAGGAAAGGGAAAGAGACCCAGTACTTC. Encoded protein: CASRKGKETQYF.

The chain joins TRBV11-3 to TRBJ2-1; D is perhaps TRBD1 or TRBD2 (6 bases each). The CDR3 consists of 14 residues. The germline CDR1 and CDR2 sequences are SGHNT and YENEEA. The ends were cut back, 3 bases at V and 9 bases at J, with 15 bases in the middle. CDR3 sequence reads: CASSLGGEIGEQFF. DNA for the CDR3: TGTGCCAGCAGCTTGGGGGGCGAAATCGGTGAGCAGTTCTTC.

The genes are TRBV19 and TRBJ2-7, with D perhaps matching TRBD1 (6 bases). Germline CDR1 and CDR2: LNHDA and SQIVND (reference sequence). The CDR3 is 14 residues long. Trimming pared 9 bases from V and 2 bases from J, leaving 17 bases between. CDR3: CASRGSQGAYEQYF. In nucleotides, the CDR3 is TGTGCCAGCAGAGGGTCACAGGGAGCCTACGAGCAGTACTTC. Full variable domain (remainder filled in from reference TRBV19 and TRBJ2-7): DGGITQSPKYLFRKEGQNVTLSCEQNLNHDAMYWYRQDPGQGLRLIYYSQIVNDFQKGDIAEGYSVSREKKESFPLTVTSAQKNPTAFYLCASRGSQGAYEQYFGPGTRLTVT.

This clonotype was found once. The chain has TRBV27 and TRBJ2-3; 7 nucleotides line up with TRBD1. Germline CDR1 and CDR2: MNHEY and SMNVEV (reference sequence). J was trimmed by 1 base and V by 5 bases; bases with no gene match: 6. The CDR3 totals 15 residues. This CDR3 reads CASSATGERTDTQYF. The DNA of the CDR3 is TGTGCCAGCAGTGCCACAGGGGAGCGCACAGATACGCAGTATTTT.

CDR3 region: CASSPGITNYGYTF. The CDR3 DNA is TGTGCCAGCAGCCCAGGGATAACTAACTATGGCTACACCTTC. The chain has TRBV11-3 and TRBJ1-2, with a tentative D call TRBD1 (5 bases). Germline CDR1 and CDR2: SGHNT and YENEEA. The CDR3 is 14 amino acids. Trimming took off 5 bases at V and 0 bases at J, with 10 bases between the two ends.

The chain links TRBV19 to TRBJ1-1; D gene uncertain. Germline V gene sequence: CDR1 LNHDA, CDR2 SQIVND (reference sequence). The CDR3 contains 14 residues. Trimming left V 6 bases short and J 0 bases short, with 11 bases between. The CDR3 DNA reads as TGTGCCAGTAGCCTGGAACGGCTGAACACTGAAGCTTTCTTT. The encoded protein is CASSLERLNTEAFF.

J is TRBJ1-5 and V is TRBV2; no firm D call. Looked up from germline, CDR1 is SNHLY and CDR2 is FYNNEI. Deletions cut 5 bases from V and 5 bases from J, with 7 bases between. This CDR3 comprises 12 residues. Written as DNA, the CDR3 is TGTGCCAGCAGTCGAAACGATCAGCCCCAGCATTTT. Residues: CASSRNDQPQHF.

The chain is built from TRBV25-1 and TRBJ1-2; TRBD1 matches 9 bases. Per the germline V gene, CDR1 is MGHDK and CDR2 is SYGVNS. This CDR3 has 19 residues. With 1 base clipped from V and 3 bases from J, the junction kept 15 bases outside the gene matches. Written as DNA, the CDR3 is TGTGCCAGCAGTGAATCGGGGACAGGGTTGCATTTTGGCTACTATGGCTACACCTTC. Residues: CASSESGTGLHFGYYGYTF.

The chain couples TRBV20-1 to TRBJ2-1; 10 bases are a match to TRBD2. Germline V CDR1 and CDR2: DFQATT, SNEGSKA (reference sequence). Trimming at V came to 4 bases and at J to 1 base, leaving 22 bases not matched to a gene. The CDR3 is made up of 21 amino acids. The CDR3 sequence is CSATAPSSLQAGGRSYNEQFF. The CDR3 DNA sequence: TGCAGTGCTACTGCGCCCTCCTCTTTACAAGCGGGGGGGCGTTCCTACAATGAGCAGTTCTTC.

A remark on this clonotype: A much larger clone differs from this one at a single base, so this may be a read error. No conserved phenylalanine or tryptophan ends this CDR3, so it is likely a read error. The chain is built from TRBV20-1 and TRBJ2-3; 9 nucleotides line up with TRBD2. The germline V gene encodes CDR1 DFQATT and CDR2 SNEGSKA (reference sequence). This CDR3 spans 17 amino acids. The junction had 13 bases not matched to a gene; V was cut back by 3 bases and J by 3 bases. This CDR3 is CSASVAGGKIWTDTQYL. The CDR3 nucleotides read TGCAGTGCTAGTGTTGCGGGGGGGAAGATTTGGACAGATACGCAGTATTTA.

The chain couples TRBV24-1 to TRBJ2-5; D tentatively reads TRBD1 or TRBD2 (5 bases each). Between the trimmed V and J ends, which lost 3 bases and 2 bases, there was a span of 18 bases. The length of the CDR3 is 17 residues. CDR1 is KGHDR, CDR2 SFDVKD, per germline. CDR3 sequence reads: CATSDGGMGTGQETQYF. Here the CDR3 DNA reads TGTGCCACCAGTGATGGTGGGATGGGGACGGGGCAAGAGACCCAGTACTTC.